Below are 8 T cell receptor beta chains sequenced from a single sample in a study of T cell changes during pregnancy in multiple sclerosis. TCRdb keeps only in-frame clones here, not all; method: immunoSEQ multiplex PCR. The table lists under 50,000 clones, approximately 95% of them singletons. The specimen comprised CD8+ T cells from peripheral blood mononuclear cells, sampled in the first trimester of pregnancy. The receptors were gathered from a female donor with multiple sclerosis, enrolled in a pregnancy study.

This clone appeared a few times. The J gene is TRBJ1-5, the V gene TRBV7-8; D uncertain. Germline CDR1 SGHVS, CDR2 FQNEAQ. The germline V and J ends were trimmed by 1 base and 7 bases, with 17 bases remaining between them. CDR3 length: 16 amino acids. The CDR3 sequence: CASSLGGDQRVQPQHF. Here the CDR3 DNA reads TGTGCCAGCAGCTTAGGGGGAGATCAGCGGGTCCAGCCCCAGCATTTT.

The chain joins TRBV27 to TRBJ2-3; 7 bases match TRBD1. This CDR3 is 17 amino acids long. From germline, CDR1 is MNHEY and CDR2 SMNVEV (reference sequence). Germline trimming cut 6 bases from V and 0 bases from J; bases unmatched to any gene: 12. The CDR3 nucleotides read TGTGCCAGCAGAGGGACAGCTACATATCCTAGCACAGATACGCAGTATTTT. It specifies CASRGTATYPSTDTQYF.

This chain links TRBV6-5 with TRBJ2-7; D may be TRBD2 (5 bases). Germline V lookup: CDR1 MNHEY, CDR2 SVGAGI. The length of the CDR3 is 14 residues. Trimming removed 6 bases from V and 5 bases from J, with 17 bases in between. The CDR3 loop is CASSRPTSSDEQYF. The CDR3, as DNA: TGTGCCAGCAGCCGGCCTACTAGTAGCGACGAGCAGTACTTC.

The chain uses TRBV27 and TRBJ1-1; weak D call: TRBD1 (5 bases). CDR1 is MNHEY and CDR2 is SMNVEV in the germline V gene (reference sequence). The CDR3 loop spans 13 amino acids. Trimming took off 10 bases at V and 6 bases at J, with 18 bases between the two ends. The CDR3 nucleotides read TGTGCCAAAGGACCGAGACAGTGGCCTGAAGCTTTCTTT. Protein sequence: CAKGPRQWPEAFF.

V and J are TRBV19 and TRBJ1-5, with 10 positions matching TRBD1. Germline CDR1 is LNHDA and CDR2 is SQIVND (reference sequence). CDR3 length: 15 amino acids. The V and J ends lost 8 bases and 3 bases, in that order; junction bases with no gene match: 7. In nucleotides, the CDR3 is TGTGCCAGTGGGACCGGGACAGGGGACAATCAGCCCCAGCATTTT. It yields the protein CASGTGTGDNQPQHF. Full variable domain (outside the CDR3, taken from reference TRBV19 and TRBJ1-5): DGGITQSPKYLFRKEGQNVTLSCEQNLNHDAMYWYRQDPGQGLRLIYYSQIVNDFQKGDIAEGYSVSREKKESFPLTVTSAQKNPTAFYLCASGTGTGDNQPQHFGDGTRLSIL.

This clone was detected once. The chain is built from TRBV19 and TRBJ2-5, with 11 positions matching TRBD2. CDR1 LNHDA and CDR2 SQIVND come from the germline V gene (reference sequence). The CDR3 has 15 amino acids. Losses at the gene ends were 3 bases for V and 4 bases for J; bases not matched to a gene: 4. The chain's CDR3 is CASSITGTSGETQYF. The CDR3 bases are TGTGCCAGTAGTATCACCGGGACTAGCGGAGAGACCCAGTACTTC.

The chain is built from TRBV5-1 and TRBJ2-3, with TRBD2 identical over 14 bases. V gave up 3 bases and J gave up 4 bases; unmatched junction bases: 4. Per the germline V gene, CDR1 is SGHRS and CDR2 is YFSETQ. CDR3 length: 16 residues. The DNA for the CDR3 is TGCGCCAGCAGCTCGGGACTAGCGGGAGTCTCAGATACGCAGTATTTT. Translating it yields CASSSGLAGVSDTQYF.

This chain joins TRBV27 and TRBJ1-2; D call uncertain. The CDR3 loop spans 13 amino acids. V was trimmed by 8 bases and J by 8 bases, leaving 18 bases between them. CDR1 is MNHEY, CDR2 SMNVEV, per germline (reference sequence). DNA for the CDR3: TGTGCCAGCGCCGACGGGGTGATCAGGGGCTACACCTTC. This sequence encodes CASADGVIRGYTF.